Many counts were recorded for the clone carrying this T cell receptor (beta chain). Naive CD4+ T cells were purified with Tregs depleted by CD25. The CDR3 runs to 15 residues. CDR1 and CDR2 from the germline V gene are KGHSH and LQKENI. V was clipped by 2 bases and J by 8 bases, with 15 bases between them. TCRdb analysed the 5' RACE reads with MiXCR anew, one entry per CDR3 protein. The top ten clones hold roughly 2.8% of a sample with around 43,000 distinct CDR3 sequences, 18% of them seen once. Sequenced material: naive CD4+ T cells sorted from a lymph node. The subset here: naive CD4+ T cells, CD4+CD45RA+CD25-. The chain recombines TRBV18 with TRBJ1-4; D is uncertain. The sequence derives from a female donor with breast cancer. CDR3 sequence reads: CASSPSQERREKLFF. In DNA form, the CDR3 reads TGTGCCAGCTCACCATCGCAGGAGAGGAGAGAAAAACTGTTTTTT.